This T cell receptor (beta chain) emerged from a study of beta chain features in type 1 diabetes. Findings of the study overall: The study found moderately but significantly shorter TCRB CDR3s in all four CD4+ subsets of Type 1 diabetes patients.

The V end lost 4 bases, the J end lost 8 bases, and 14 bases lay between the germline ends. CDR3 length: 13 amino acids. CDR1 SGHAT and CDR2 FQNNGV come from the germline V gene. Expressed TCRB transcripts got sequenced, as all isolated RNA was reverse transcribed. Clones were read by immunoSEQ multiplex PCR, and TCRdb kept only the in-frame ones, dropping some. The table shows roughly 150,000 clones, with roughly 9% occurring only once. Regarding this clone: Its antigen is unidentified.

The chain has TRBV11-2 and TRBJ1-2, with D perhaps TRBD1 (6 bases). Sequenced input: central memory CD4+ T cells from blood. The TCR originated in a woman younger than 45 with type 1 diabetes. The CDR3 DNA follows: TGTGCCAGCAGCTACAGGGCAGATCACGGCTACACCTTC. This gives the protein CASSYRADHGYTF. Looking up the rest from reference TRBV11-2 and TRBJ1-2 gives the full variable domain: EAGVAQSPRYKIIEKRQSVAFWCNPISGHATLYWYQQILGQGPKLLIQFQNNGVVDDSQLPKDRFSAERLKGVDSTLKIQPAKLEDSAVYLCASSYRADHGYTFGSGTRLTVV.